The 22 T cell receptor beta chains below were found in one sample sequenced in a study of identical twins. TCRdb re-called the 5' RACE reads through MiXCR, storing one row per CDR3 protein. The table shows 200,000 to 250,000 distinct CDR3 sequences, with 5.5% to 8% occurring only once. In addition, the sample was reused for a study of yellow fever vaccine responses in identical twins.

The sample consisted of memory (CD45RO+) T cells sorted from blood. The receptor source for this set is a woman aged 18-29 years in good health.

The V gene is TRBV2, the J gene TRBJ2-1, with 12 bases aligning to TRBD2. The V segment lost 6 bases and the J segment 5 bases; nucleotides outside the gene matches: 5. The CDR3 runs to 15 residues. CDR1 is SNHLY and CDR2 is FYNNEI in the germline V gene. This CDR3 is CASRMRLAGDNEQFF. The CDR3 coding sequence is TGTGCCAGCAGGATGAGACTAGCGGGAGACAATGAGCAGTTCTTC. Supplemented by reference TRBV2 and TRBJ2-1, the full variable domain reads EPEVTQTPSHQVTQMGQEVILRCVPISNHLYFYWYRQILGQKVEFLVSFYNNEISEKSEIFDDQFSVERPDGSNFTLKIRSTKLEDSAMYFCASRMRLAGDNEQFFGPGTRLTVL.

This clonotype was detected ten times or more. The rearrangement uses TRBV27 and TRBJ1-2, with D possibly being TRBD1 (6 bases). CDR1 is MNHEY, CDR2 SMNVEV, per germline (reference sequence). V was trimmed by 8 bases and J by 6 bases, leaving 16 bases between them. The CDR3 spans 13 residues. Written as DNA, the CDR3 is TGTGCCAGCCAACCTGTGGGGGCCGATGGCTACACCTTC. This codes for CASQPVGADGYTF.

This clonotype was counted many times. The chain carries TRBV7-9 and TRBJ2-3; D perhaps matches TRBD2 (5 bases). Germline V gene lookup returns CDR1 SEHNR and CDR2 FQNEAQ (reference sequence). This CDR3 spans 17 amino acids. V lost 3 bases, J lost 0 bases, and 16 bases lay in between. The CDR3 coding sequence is TGTGCCAGCAGCTTCCTAAGAGGGAAACCTAGCACAGATACGCAGTATTTT. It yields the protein CASSFLRGKPSTDTQYF.

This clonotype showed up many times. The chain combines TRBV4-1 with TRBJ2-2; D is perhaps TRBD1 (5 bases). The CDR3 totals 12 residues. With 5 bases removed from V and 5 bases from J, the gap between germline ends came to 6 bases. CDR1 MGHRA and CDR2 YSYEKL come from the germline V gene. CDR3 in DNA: TGCGCCAGCAGCGCAGGGACCGGGGAGCTGTTTTTT. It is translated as CASSAGTGELFF.

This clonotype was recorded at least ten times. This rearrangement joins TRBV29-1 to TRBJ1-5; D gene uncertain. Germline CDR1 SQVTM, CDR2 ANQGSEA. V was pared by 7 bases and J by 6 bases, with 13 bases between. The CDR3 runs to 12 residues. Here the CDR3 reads CSAMDGAQPQHF. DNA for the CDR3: TGCAGCGCCATGGACGGAGCTCAGCCCCAGCATTTT.

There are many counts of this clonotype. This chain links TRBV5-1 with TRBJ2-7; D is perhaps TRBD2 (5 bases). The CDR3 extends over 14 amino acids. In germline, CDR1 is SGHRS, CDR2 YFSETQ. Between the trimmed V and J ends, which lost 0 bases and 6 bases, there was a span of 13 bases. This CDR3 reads CASSLAAVPGEQYF. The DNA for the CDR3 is TGCGCCAGCAGCTTGGCAGCGGTTCCCGGCGAGCAGTACTTC.

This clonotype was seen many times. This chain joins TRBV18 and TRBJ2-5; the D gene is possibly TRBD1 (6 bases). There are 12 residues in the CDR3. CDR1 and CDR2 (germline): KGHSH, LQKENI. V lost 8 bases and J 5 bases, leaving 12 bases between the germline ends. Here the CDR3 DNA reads TGTGCCAGCAGCCCGAGGGGGGAGACCCAGTACTTC. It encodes CASSPRGETQYF.

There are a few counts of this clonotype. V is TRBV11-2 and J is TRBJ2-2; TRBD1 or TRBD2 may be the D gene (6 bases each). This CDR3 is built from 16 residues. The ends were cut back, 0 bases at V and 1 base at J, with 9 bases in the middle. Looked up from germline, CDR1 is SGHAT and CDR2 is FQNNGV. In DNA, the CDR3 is TGTGCCAGCAGCTTAGAGGGGGGCCGGAACACCGGGGAGCTGTTTTTT. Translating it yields CASSLEGGRNTGELFF.

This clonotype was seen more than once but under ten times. CDR3 bases: TGTGCCAGCAGTTTAGTGCCCCCCAATGAGCAGTTCTTC. This sequence encodes CASSLVPPNEQFF. The chain is built from TRBV28 and TRBJ2-1; unclear D gene. V was pared by 2 bases and J by 6 bases, with 8 bases between. The CDR3 runs to 13 residues. CDR1 and CDR2 (germline): MDHEN, SYDVKM.

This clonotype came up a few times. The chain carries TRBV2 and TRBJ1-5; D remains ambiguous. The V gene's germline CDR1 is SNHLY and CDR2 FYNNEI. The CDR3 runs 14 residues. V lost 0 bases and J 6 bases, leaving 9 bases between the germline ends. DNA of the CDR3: TGTGCCAGCAGTGAAGCTGGGGATTTTCAGCCCCAGCATTTT. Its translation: CASSEAGDFQPQHF. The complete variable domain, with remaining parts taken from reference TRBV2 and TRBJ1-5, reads EPEVTQTPSHQVTQMGQEVILRCVPISNHLYFYWYRQILGQKVEFLVSFYNNEISEKSEIFDDQFSVERPDGSNFTLKIRSTKLEDSAMYFCASSEAGDFQPQHFGDGTRLSIL.

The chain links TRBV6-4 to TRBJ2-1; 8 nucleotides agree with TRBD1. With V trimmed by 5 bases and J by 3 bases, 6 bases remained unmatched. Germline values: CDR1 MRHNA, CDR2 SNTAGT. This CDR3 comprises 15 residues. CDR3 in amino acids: CASSLTGENYNEQFF. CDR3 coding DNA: TGTGCCAGCAGTCTGACAGGGGAGAACTACAATGAGCAGTTCTTC.

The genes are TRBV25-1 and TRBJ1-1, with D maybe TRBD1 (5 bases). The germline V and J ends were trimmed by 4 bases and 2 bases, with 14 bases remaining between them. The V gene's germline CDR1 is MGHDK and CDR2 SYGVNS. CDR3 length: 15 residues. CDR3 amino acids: CASSGVGRVNTEAFF. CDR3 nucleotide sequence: TGTGCCAGCAGTGGTGTGGGCAGGGTCAACACTGAAGCTTTCTTT.

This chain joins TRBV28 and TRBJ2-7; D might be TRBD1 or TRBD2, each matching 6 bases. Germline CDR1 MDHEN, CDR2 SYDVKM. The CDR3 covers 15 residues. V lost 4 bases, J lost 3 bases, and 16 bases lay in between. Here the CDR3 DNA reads TGTGCCAGCAGTTCCCTTGGGGGGACAAACTACGAGCAGTACTTC. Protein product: CASSSLGGTNYEQYF.

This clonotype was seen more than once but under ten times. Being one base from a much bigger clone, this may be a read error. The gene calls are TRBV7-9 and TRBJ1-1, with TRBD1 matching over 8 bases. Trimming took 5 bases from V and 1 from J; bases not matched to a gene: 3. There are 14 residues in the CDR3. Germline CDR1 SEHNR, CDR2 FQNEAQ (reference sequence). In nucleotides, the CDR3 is TGTGCCAGCAGCCCGACAGGGGCGAACACTGAAGCTTTCTTT. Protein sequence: CASSPTGANTEAFF.

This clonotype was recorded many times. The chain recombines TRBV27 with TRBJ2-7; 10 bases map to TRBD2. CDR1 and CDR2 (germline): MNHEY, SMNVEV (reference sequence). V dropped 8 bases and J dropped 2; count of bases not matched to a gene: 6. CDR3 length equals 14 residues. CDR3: CASQEREGPYEQYF. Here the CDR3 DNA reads TGTGCCAGCCAGGAGCGGGAGGGCCCCTACGAGCAGTACTTC.

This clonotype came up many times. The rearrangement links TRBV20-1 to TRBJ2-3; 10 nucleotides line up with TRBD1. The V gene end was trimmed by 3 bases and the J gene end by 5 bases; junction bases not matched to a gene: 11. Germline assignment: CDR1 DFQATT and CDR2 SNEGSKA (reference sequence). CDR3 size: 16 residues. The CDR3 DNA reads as TGCAGTGCTAGGGCTACCGACAGGGGGCGGCAAGATACGCAGTATTTT. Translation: CSARATDRGRQDTQYF.

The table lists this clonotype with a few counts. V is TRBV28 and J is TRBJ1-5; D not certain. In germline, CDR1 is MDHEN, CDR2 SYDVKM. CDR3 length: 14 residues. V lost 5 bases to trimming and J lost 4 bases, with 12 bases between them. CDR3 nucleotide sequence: TGTGCCAGCAGTCCACCGTCCCCTAATCAGCCCCAGCATTTT. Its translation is CASSPPSPNQPQHF.

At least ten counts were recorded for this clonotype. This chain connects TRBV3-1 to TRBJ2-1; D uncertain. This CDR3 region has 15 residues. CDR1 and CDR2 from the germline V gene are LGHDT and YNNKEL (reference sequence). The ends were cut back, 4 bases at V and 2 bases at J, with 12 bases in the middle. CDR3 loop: CASSPLAATYNEQFF. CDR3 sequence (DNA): TGTGCCAGCAGCCCGCTGGCGGCAACCTACAATGAGCAGTTCTTC.

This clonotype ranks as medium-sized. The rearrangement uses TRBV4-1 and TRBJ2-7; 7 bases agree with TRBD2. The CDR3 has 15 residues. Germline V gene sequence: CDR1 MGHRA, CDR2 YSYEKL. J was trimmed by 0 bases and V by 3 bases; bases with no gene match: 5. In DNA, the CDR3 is TGCGCCAGCAGCCACTTAGCGGGCCACTCCTACGAGCAGTACTTC. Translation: CASSHLAGHSYEQYF.

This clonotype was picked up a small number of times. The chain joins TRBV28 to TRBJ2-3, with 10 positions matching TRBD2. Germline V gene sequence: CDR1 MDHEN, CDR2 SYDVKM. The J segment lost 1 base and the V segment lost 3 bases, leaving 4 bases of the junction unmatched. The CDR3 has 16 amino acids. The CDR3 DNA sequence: TGTGCCAGCAGTTTCCTAGGACTAGCGGGCACAGATACGCAGTATTTT. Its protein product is CASSFLGLAGTDTQYF.

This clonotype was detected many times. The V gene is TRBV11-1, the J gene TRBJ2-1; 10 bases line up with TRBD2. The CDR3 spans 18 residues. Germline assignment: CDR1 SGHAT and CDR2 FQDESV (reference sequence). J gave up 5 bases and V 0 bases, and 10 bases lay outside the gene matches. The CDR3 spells CASSLASTLAGDDNEQFF. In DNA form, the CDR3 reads TGTGCCAGCAGCTTAGCCTCTACTCTAGCGGGAGACGACAATGAGCAGTTCTTC. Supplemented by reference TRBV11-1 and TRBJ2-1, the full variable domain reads EAEVAQSPRYKITEKSQAVAFWCDPISGHATLYWYRQILGQGPELLVQFQDESVVDDSQLPKDRFSAERLKGVDSTLKIQPAELGDSAMYLCASSLASTLAGDDNEQFFGPGTRLTVL.

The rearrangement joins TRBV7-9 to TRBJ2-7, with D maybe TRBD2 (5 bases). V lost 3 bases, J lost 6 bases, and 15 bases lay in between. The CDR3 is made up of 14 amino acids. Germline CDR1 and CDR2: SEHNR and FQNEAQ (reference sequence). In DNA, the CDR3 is TGTGCCAGCAGCTTTAACAGCGGACCTCTCGAGCAGTACTTC. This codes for CASSFNSGPLEQYF.